This TCR beta chain appears in the sequencing data of a study of cytomegalovirus exposure and HLA in healthy donors. The PCR ran on 60 Vbeta and 13 Jbeta primers. The method was immunoSEQ multiplex PCR; TCRdb's version includes in-frame clones alone and lacks a portion of them. The data show around 140,000 clones, 82% seen once. Study-level results: Highly shared variants forming one cluster were likely a sequencing artifact.

Germline trimming cut 6 bases from V and 5 bases from J; bases unmatched to any gene: 8. The CDR3 spans 14 residues. The germline CDR1 and CDR2 sequences are MNHEY and SVGAGI. In the case of this clone: Its antigen is currently unknown.

What was sequenced was PBMCs. The chain has TRBV6-5 and TRBJ1-1, with 8 nucleotides matching TRBD1. The TCR sequence derives from a young man in good health and CMV-seropositive. The CDR3 here is CASRPDRGQTEAFF. As DNA, the CDR3 is TGTGCCAGCAGGCCCGACAGGGGACAAACTGAAGCTTTCTTT.